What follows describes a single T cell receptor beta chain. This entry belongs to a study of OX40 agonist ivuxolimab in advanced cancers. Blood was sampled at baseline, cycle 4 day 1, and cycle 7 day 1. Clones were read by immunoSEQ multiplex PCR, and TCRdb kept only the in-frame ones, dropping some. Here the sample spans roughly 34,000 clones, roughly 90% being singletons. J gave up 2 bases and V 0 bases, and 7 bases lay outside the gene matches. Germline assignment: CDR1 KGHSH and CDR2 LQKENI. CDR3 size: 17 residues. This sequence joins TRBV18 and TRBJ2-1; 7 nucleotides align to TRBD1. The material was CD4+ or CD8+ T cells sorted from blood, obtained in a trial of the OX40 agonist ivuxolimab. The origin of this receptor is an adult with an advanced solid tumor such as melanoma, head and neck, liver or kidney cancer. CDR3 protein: CASSPPKTGRAYNEQFF. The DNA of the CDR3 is TGTGCCAGCTCACCACCGAAGACAGGGAGAGCCTACAATGAGCAGTTCTTC.